This T cell receptor beta chain appears in the sequencing data of a study of blood T cell repertoires in COVID-19. Overall study context: Spain, Italy and the United States supplied samples that represented acute and convalescent COVID-19. T cells, B-cell-depleted T cells, or PBMCs provided the cDNA or gDNA that served as material.

This clone was recorded once. Per the study methods: Nucleated cell counts were estimated from reference gene primer amplification. The method was immunoSEQ multiplex PCR; TCRdb's version includes in-frame clones alone and lacks a portion of them. Clone size and the V and J calls come from that table; the DNA yielded D and trimming. The sample comprises approximately 170,000 clones, around 85% of which are singletons, and approximately 4% rests with the top ten. The CDR3 loop spans 14 amino acids. From germline, CDR1 is KGHDR and CDR2 SFDVKD. V shed 3 bases and J shed 4 bases, with 8 bases lying between them.

The source material was peripheral blood. The chain recombines TRBV24-1 with TRBJ2-2; D possibly corresponds to TRBD1 (6 bases). The receptor's source is a woman aged 70-85 years with acute or convalescent COVID-19. The CDR3 sequence: CATSDQQGTGELFF. CDR3 DNA sequence: TGTGCCACCAGTGATCAACAGGGCACCGGGGAGCTGTTTTTT.